Sequencing of this T cell receptor (beta chain) was carried out in a study of identifying expanded T cells in peripheral blood. Findings of the study overall: About 1.3 clones differed between technical replicates, versus about 15 and 19 over time. Approximately two-week clone count variance significantly increased as total template count grew.

Only in-frame clones appear in the TCRdb table, and some are missing; sequencing was by immunoSEQ multiplex PCR. The table records 100,000 to 150,000 clones, approximately 86% of them present only once. Healthy donors had no documented immune events, such as infections, while sampled. Trimming shortened V by 1 base and J by 8 bases, and 9 bases separated the two germline ends. CDR1 and CDR2 from the germline V gene are LGHNA and YNFKEQ. This CDR3 is 13 amino acids long. Note on this clone: Its antigen is not identified.

Sequenced: blood. This chain connects TRBV4-2 to TRBJ2-1, with D hard to call. The TCR originated in a person between 18 and 70 years old in good health. In nucleotides, the CDR3 is TGTGCCAGCAGCCAAGGCCTTGCGGATGAGCAGTTCTTC. It encodes CASSQGLADEQFF.